Sequencing of this T cell receptor beta chain was carried out in a study of CD8 T cells in Susac syndrome. RNA, at roughly 0.45 to 1 ug, was reverse transcribed with random hexamers. MiXCR was run by TCRdb on the immunoSEQ multiplex PCR reads, yielding one entry per CDR3 protein. The repertoire holds about 120,000 distinct CDR3 sequences, approximately 94% seen once, with approximately 0.1% in the top ten. The sequence derives from a human donor in good health. Input material: CD4+ T cells from PBMCs.

The CDR3 sequence is CVMGDRSFWYGYTF. In DNA, the CDR3 is TGTGTCATGGGGGACAGGAGCTTCTGGTATGGCTACACCTTC. This chain uses TRBV7-9 with TRBJ1-2, with TRBD1 matching 8 bases. CDR1 SEHNR and CDR2 FQNEAQ come from the germline V gene (reference sequence). This CDR3 contains 14 residues.